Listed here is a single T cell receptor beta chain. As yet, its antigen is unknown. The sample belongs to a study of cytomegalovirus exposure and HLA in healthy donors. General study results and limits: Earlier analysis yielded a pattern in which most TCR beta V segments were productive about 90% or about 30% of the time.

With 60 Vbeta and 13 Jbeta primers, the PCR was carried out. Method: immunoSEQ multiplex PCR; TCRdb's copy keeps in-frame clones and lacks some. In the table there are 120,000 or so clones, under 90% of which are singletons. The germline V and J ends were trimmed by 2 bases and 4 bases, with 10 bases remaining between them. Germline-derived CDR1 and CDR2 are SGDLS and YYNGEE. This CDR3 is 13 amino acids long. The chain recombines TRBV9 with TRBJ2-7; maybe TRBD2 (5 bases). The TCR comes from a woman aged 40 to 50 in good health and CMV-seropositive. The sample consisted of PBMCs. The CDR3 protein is CASSVGVGYEQYF. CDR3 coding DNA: TGTGCCAGCAGCGTGGGAGTGGGGTACGAGCAGTACTTC.